This paragraph reports one T cell receptor (beta chain). Its target is unknown. The sample comes from a study of regulatory T cells in long-lasting Graves disease. Time point denoted: newly diagnosed GD, antithyroid drugs for less than 3 months. Generation of the TCR library employed RNA extracted from PBMCs. Notes on the study in general: The study found persistent patients shared more public clonotypes (2,741) than new patients (about 890). The sample size was small, and this may have reduced accuracy.

V lost 2 bases and J lost 9; bases outside the gene matches: 5. The CDR3 length is 16 residues. Libraries of TCR beta came from iRepertoire HTBI primers plus Arm-PCR of CDR3 regions. TCRdb re-analysed the multiplex PCR reads in MiXCR, keeping a single row per CDR3 protein. The sample includes roughly 510,000 distinct CDR3 sequences, 15% to 20% seen only once; the top ten take approximately 12%. These data are also associated with another study on T cells in Graves' hyperthyroidism and ophthalmopathy. That investigation notes: Primed by the HTBI set, a first-round RT-PCR was run on the TCR CDR3.

The receptor was isolated from a man between 18 and 35 years old with Graves disease. The input for sequencing was peripheral blood mononuclear cells (PBMCs), taken at new diagnosis, from a patient treated with antithyroid drugs. The rearrangement joins TRBV12-3 or TRBV12-4 to TRBJ2-1; 15 bases match TRBD2. CDR3 in amino acids: CASSLSWGLAGGEQFF. CDR3 nucleotide sequence: TGTGCCAGCAGTTTATCCTGGGGACTAGCGGGAGGTGAGCAGTTCTTC.